The clone carrying this T cell receptor beta chain was detected only a few times. Ages ranged from about 18 to 89 years, with residence in 24 US areas. V lost 4 bases and J 0 bases, leaving 13 bases between the germline ends. The germline V gene has CDR1 SGHRS and CDR2 YFSETQ. The CDR3 is 16 residues long. Measured with immunoSEQ multiplex PCR; TCRdb has only the in-frame clones, and not every one. Of 250,000 or so clones in the sample, 70% to 90% were seen once. The data were taken from a study of blood T cell repertoires in COVID-19. The overall study: COVID-19 samples collected from the United States, Italy and Spain covered acute and convalescent phases. PBMCs, B-cell-depleted T cells, or T cells provided the cDNA or gDNA that made up the material.

Sequencing input: PBMCs or T cells enriched from blood (not recorded which). The TCR sequence derives from a woman between 45 and 60 years old who had been exposed to COVID-19. The rearrangement joins TRBV5-1 to TRBJ2-2, with D perhaps matching TRBD1 (6 bases). CDR3 nucleotides: TGCGCCAGCAGCCTTACCGGGACAACGAACACCGGGGAGCTGTTTTTT. This gives the protein CASSLTGTTNTGELFF.